This record covers a single T cell receptor beta chain. As yet, its antigen is unknown. The data belong to a study of response to subunit inactivated influenza vaccine. Broader study findings: T cells newly recruited by each seasonal influenza vaccination are few, the authors suggested.

TCRdb processed the RT-PCR reads anew with MiXCR; each CDR3 protein has one entry. Seen here are roughly 700,000 distinct CDR3 sequences, 15% to 19% observed once, and the top ten hold roughly 10%. Per germline, CDR1 SGHRS and CDR2 YFSETQ. The trim removed 4 bases at V and 2 bases at J, leaving 6 bases unmatched. The CDR3 runs 15 residues. This chain connects TRBV5-1 to TRBJ2-1; 7 bases are a match to TRBD1. The sequencing used PBMCs from blood, collected about 12 days after vaccination. This TCR came from a man aged 45-65 years who received an inactivated influenza vaccine. CDR3 loop: CASSPGQVPYNEQFF. The CDR3 nucleotides are TGCGCCAGCAGCCCCGGACAGGTTCCCTACAATGAGCAGTTCTTC.